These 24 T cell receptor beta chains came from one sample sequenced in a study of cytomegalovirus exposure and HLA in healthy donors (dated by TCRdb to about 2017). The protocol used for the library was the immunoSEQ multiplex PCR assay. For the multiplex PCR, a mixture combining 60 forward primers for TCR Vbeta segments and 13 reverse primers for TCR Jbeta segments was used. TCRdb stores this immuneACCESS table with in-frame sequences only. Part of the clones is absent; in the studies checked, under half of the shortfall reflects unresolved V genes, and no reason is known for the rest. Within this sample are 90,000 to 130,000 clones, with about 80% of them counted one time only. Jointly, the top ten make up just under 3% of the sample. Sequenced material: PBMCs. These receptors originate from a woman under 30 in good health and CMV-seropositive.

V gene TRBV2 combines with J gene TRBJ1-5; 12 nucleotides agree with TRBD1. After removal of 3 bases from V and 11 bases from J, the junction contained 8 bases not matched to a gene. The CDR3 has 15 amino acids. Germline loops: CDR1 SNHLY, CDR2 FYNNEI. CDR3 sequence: CASSETGTGGYSQHF. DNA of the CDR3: TGTGCCAGCAGTGAGACCGGGACAGGGGGCTACTCCCAGCATTTT. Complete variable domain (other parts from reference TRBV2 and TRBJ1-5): EPEVTQTPSHQVTQMGQEVILRCVPISNHLYFYWYRQILGQKVEFLVSFYNNEISEKSEIFDDQFSVERPDGSNFTLKIRSTKLEDSAMYFCASSETGTGGYSQHFGDGTRLSIL.

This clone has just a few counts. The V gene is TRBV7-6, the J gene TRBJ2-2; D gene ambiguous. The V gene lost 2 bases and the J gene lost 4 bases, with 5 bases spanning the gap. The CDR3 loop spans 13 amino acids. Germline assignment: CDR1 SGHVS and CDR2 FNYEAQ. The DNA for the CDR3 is TGTGCCAGCAGCTTATCCGTCACCGGGGAGCTGTTTTTT. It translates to CASSLSVTGELFF. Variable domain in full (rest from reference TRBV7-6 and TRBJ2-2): GAGVSQSPRYKVTKRGQDVALRCDPISGHVSLYWYRQALGQGPEFLTYFNYEAQQDKSGLPNDRFSAERPEGSISTLTIQRTEQRDSAMYRCASSLSVTGELFFGEGSRLTVL.

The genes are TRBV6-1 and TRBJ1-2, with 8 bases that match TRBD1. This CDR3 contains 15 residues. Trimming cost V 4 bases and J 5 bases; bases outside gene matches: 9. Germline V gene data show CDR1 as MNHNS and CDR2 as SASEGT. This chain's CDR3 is CASSVHWDRQYGYTF. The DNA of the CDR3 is TGTGCCAGCAGTGTCCATTGGGACAGGCAATATGGCTACACCTTC.

As DNA, the CDR3 is TGCGCCAGCAGCCTCACGACAGGGGGAGACATTCAGTACTTC. This encodes CASSLTTGGDIQYF. The gene calls are TRBV5-1 and TRBJ2-4; 9 bases map to TRBD1. The CDR3 sequence is 14 residues long. Germline V gives CDR1 SGHRS, CDR2 YFSETQ. V shed 4 bases and J 8 bases; nucleotides not matched to a gene: 7. Supplemented by reference TRBV5-1 and TRBJ2-4, the full variable domain reads KAGVTQTPRYLIKTRGQQVTLSCSPISGHRSVSWYQQTPGQGLQFLFEYFSETQRNKGNFPGRFSGRQFSNSRSEMNVSTLELGDSALYLCASSLTTGGDIQYFGAGTRLSVL.

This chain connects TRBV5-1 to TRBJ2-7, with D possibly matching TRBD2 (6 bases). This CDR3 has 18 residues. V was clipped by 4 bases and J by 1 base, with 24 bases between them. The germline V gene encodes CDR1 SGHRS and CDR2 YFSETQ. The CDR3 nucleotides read TGCGCCAGCAGCCCCCCGGGAGTAGTGGCAGGAGTTTCCTACGAGCAGTACTTC. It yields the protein CASSPPGVVAGVSYEQYF.

CDR3 amino acids: CASSPLSSGSTDTQYF. CDR3 coding DNA: TGTGCCAGCAGTCCCCTATCTAGCGGAAGCACAGATACGCAGTATTTT. This chain connects TRBV27 to TRBJ2-3; 7 bases align to TRBD2. Trimming cost V 5 bases and J 0 bases; bases outside gene matches: 8. Germline V gene data show CDR1 as MNHEY and CDR2 as SMNVEV (reference sequence). The CDR3 totals 16 residues.

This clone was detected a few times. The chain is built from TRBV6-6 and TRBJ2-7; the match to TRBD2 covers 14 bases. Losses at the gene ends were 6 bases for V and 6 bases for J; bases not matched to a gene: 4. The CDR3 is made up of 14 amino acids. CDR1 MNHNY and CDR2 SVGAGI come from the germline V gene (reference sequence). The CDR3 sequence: CASRRTSGRREQYF. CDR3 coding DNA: TGTGCCAGCAGGAGGACTAGCGGGAGGCGCGAGCAGTACTTC.

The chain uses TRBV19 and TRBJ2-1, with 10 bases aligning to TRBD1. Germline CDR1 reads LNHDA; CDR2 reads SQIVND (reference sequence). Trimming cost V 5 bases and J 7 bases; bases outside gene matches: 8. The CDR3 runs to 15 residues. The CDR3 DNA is TGTGCCAGTAGTTCCGGGACAGGGGTAACGAATGAGCAGTTCTTC. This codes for CASSSGTGVTNEQFF.

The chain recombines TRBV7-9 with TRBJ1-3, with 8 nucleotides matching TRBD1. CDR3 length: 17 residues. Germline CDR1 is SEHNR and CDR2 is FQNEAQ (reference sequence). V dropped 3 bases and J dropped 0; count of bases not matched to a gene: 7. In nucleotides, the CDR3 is TGTGCCAGCAGCTTCCGGACAGGGCCCTTCTCTGGAAACACCATATATTTT. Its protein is CASSFRTGPFSGNTIYF.

CDR3 nucleotide sequence: TGTGCCACCAGCAGCGTTGAAGTCCACCGGGACAGGAAAATCCCCTTCAGGAACTACGAGCAGTACTTC. Translating gives CATSSVEVHRDRKIPFRNYEQYF. This chain links TRBV15 with TRBJ2-7, with TRBD1 matching 8 bases. Germline V CDR1 and CDR2: LNHNV, YYDKDF (reference sequence). The CDR3 covers 23 residues. Trimming removed 3 bases from V and 3 bases from J; junction bases left unmatched: 31. The entire variable domain, with the rest obtained from reference TRBV15 and TRBJ2-7, is as follows: DAMVIQNPRYQVTQFGKPVTLSCSQTLNHNVMYWYQQKSSQAPKLLFHYYDKDFNNEADTPDNFQSRRPNTSFCFLDIRSPGLGDTAMYLCATSSVEVHRDRKIPFRNYEQYFGPGTRLTVT.

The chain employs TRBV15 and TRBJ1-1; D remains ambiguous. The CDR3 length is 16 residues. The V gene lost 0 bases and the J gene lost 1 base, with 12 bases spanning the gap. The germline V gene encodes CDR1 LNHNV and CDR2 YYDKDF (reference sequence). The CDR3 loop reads CATSRDAQATNTEAFF. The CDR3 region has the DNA TGTGCCACCAGCAGAGATGCCCAGGCGACGAACACTGAAGCTTTCTTT.

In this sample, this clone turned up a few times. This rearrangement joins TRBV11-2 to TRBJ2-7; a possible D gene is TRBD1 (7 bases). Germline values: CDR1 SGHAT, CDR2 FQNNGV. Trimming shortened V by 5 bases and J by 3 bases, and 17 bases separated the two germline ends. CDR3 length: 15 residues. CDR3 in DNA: TGTGCCAGCAGCCCTAGACCTCAGGGGGGCTACGAGCAGTACTTC. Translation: CASSPRPQGGYEQYF.

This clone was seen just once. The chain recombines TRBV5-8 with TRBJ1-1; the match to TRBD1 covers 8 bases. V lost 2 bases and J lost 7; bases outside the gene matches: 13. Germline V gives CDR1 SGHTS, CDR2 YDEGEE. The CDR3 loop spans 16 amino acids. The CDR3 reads CASSLGQGWERGEAFF. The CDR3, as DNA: TGTGCCAGCAGCTTAGGACAGGGTTGGGAACGGGGTGAAGCTTTCTTT. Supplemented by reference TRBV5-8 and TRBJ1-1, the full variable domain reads EAGVTQSPTHLIKTRGQQATLRCSPISGHTSVYWYQQALGLGLQFLLWYDEGEERNRGNFPPRFSGRQFPNYSSELNVNALELEDSALYLCASSLGQGWERGEAFFGQGTRLTVV.

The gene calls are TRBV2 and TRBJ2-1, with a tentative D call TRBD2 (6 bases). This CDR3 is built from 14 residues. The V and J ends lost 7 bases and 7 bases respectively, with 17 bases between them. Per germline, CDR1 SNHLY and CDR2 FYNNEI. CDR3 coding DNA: TGTGCCAGCAAACTGGAGGGCCGAATGAATGAGCAGTTCTTC. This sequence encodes CASKLEGRMNEQFF. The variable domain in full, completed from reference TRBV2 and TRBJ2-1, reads EPEVTQTPSHQVTQMGQEVILRCVPISNHLYFYWYRQILGQKVEFLVSFYNNEISEKSEIFDDQFSVERPDGSNFTLKIRSTKLEDSAMYFCASKLEGRMNEQFFGPGTRLTVL.

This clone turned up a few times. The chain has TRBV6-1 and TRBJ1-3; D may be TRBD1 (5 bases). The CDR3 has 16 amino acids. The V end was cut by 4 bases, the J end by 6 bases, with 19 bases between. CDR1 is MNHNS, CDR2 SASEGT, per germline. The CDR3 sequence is CASSAWAGRPENTIYF. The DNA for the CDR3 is TGTGCCAGCAGTGCTTGGGCAGGGCGTCCCGAAAACACCATATATTTT.

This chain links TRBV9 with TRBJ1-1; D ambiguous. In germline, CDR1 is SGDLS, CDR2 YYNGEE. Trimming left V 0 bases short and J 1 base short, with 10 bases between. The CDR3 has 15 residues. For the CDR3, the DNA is TGTGCCAGCAGCGTAGTTGGGCTGTCGAACACTGAAGCTTTCTTT. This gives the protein CASSVVGLSNTEAFF.

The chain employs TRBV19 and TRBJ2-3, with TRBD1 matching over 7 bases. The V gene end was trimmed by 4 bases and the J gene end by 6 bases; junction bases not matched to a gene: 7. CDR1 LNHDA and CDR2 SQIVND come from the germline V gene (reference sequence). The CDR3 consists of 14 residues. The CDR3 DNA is TGTGCCAGTAGTAGAACAGGGGCAGGGGATACGCAGTATTTT. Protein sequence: CASSRTGAGDTQYF.

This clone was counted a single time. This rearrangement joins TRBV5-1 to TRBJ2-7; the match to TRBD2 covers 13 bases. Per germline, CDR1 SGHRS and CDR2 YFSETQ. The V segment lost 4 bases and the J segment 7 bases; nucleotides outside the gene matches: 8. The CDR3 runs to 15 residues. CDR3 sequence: CASSQGLAGTGEQYF. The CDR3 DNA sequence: TGCGCCAGCAGCCAGGGACTAGCGGGAACGGGGGAGCAGTACTTC.

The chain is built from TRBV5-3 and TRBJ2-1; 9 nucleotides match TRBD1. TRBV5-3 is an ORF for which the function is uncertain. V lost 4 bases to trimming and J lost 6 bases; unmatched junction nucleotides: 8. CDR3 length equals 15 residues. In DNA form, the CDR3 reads TGTGCCAGAAGCGCGTCGGGACAGGGAAGCAATGAGCAGTTCTTC. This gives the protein CARSASGQGSNEQFF.

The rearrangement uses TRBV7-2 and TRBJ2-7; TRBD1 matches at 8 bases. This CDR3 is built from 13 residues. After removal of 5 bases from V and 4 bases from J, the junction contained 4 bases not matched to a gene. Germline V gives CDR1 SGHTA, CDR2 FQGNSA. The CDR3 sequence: CASSPGGFYEQYF. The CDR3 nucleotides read TGTGCCAGCAGCCCAGGGGGCTTTTACGAGCAGTACTTC.

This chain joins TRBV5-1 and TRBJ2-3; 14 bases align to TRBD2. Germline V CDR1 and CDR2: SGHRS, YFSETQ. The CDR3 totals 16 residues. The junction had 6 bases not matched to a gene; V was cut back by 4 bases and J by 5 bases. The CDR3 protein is CASSGLAGGAEDTQYF. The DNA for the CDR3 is TGCGCCAGCAGCGGACTAGCGGGAGGCGCAGAAGATACGCAGTATTTT.

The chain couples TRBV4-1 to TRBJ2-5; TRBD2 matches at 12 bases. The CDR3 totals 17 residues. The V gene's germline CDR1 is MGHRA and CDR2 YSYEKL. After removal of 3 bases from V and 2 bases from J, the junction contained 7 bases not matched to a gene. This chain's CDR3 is CASSHLGLAGTQETQYF. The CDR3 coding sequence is TGCGCCAGCAGCCACCTGGGACTAGCGGGCACTCAAGAGACCCAGTACTTC.

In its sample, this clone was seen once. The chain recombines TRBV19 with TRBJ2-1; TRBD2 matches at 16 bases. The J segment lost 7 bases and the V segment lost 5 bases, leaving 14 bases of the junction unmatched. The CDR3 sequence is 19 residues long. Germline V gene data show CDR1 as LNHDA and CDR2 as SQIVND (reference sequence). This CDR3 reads CASSQIPGLAGGPHNEQFF. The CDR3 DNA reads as TGTGCCAGTAGTCAAATCCCGGGACTAGCGGGAGGGCCTCATAATGAGCAGTTCTTC.

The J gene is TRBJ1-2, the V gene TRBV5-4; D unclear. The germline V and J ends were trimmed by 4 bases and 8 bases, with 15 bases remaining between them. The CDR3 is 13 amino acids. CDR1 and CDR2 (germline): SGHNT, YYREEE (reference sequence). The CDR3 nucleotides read TGTGCCAGCAGCCCCACGCCTGAGATGGGCTACACCTTC. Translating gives CASSPTPEMGYTF.